The following is a T cell receptor beta chain sequence with its context. The germline V gene has CDR1 MDHEN and CDR2 SYDVKM. This CDR3 is built from 16 residues. V lost 4 bases to trimming and J lost 1 base, with 16 bases between them. TCRdb keeps only in-frame clones here, not all; method: immunoSEQ multiplex PCR. The sample carries roughly 140,000 clones, around 84% recorded once. These data come from a study of blood T cell repertoires in COVID-19. About the study: Both acute and convalescent COVID-19 samples were obtained from the United States, Italy and Spain. In each case, the material was cDNA or gDNA derived from T cells, B-cell-depleted T cells, or PBMCs.

Material for sequencing was peripheral blood. This receptor was taken from a woman between 45 and 65 years old with acute or convalescent COVID-19. This sequence joins TRBV28 and TRBJ2-5, with a possible D match to TRBD1 (7 bases). The CDR3 here is CASSYPGGHLQETQYF. The CDR3 DNA is TGTGCCAGCAGTTACCCAGGGGGGCACCTCCAAGAGACCCAGTACTTC.